This TCR beta chain is drawn from a study of naive and memory T cell subsets. This clonotype was seen at least ten times. The library had UMIs added by 3' ligation of an oligonucleotide to TCR cDNA. Ligated cDNA underwent four rounds of PCR with nested alpha and beta constant region primers and SP2. Reverse transcription of blood and skin TCR RNA was primed at alpha and beta constant regions. Each CDR3 protein is one row after TCRdb ran MiXCR on the 5' RACE reads. The sample has tens of thousands of distinct CDR3 sequences, more than 6% seen once; the top ten hold 15% to 20%. There are 15 residues in the CDR3. CDR1 and CDR2 (germline): SGHVS, FQNEAQ. The V segment lost 4 bases and the J segment 5 bases; nucleotides outside the gene matches: 8.

The chain uses TRBV7-8 and TRBJ2-5, with 9 positions matching TRBD1. The receptor was derived from a female donor in good health. This CDR3 is CASSSYRGLDETQYF. In DNA, the CDR3 is TGTGCCAGCAGCTCCTACAGGGGGCTCGACGAGACCCAGTACTTC. The entire variable domain, with the rest obtained from reference TRBV7-8 and TRBJ2-5, is as follows: GAGVSQSPRYKVAKRGQDVALRCDPISGHVSLFWYQQALGQGPEFLTYFQNEAQLDKSGLPSDRFFAERPEGSVSTLKIQRTQQEDSAVYLCASSSYRGLDETQYFGPGTRLLVL.